The sequence of this TCR beta chain was determined in a study of long-term antiretroviral therapy in people with HIV. Germline V gene sequence: CDR1 MNHNY, CDR2 SVGAGI (reference sequence). V was trimmed by 5 bases and J by 8 bases, leaving 18 bases between them. This CDR3 has 14 amino acids. Runs used v3.0 of the immunoSEQ assay and were done at survey level. TCRdb keeps only in-frame clones here, not all; method: immunoSEQ multiplex PCR. The sample consists of approximately 24,000 clones, 81% of them appearing once. The source material was unsorted PBMCs, sampled at the start of antiretroviral therapy, before treatment. This receptor was identified in a woman aged 18 to 35 with HIV. The chain joins TRBV6-6 to TRBJ1-2; maybe TRBD1 (6 bases). CDR3 loop: CASSQGQLSAGYTF. The CDR3 nucleotides are TGTGCCAGCAGTCAGGGACAACTAAGTGCGGGCTACACCTTC.